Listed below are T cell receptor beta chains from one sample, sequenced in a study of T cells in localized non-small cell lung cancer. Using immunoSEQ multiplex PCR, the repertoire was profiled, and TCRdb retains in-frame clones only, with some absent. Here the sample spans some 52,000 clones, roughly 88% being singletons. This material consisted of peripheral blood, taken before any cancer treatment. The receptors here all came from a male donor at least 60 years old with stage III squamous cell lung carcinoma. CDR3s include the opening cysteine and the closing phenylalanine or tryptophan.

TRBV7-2,CASSSGTSGGQEQYF
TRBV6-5,CASSNDRGLLRGYTF
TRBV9,CASSVSDREVLNTIYF
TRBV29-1,CSVGARDQPQHF
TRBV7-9,CASSLEGYSDGDEQFF
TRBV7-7,CASSLASSGRLAGELFF
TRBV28,CASSFRDPLWTQYF
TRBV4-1,CASSQEGGSASAYEQYF
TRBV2,CASGLAETDTQYF
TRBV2,CASSDEKALVGYTF